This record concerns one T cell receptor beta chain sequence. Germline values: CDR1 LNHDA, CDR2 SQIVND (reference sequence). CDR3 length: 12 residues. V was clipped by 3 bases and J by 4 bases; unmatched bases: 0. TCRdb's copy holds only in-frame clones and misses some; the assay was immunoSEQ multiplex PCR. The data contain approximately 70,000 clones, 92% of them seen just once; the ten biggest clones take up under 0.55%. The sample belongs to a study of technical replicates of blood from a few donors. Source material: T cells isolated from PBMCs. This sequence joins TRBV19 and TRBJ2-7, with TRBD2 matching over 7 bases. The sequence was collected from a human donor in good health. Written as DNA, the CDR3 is TGTGCCAGTAGTATGGGAGGGTACGAGCAGTACTTC. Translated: CASSMGGYEQYF.